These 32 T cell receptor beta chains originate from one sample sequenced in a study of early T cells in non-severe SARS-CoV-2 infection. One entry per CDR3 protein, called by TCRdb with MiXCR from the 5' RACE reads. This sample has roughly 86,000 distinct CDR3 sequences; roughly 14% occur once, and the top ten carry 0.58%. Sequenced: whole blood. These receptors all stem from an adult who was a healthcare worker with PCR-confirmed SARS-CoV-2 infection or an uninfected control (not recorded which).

CDR3 sequence reads: CASSPGTRGSYEQYV. The CDR3 DNA reads as TGTGCCAGCAGCCCCGGGACGAGGGGGTCCTACGAGCAGTACGTC. The chain is built from TRBV11-2 and TRBJ2-7; D is perhaps TRBD1 (6 bases). From germline, CDR1 is SGHAT and CDR2 FQNNGV. This CDR3 contains 15 residues. V shed 5 bases and J shed 1 base, with 15 bases lying between them.

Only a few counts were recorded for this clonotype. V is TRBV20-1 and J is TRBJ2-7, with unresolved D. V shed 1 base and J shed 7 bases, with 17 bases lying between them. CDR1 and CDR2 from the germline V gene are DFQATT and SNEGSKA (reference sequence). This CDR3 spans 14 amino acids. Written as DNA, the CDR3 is TGCAGTGCTAGAGTCGATAGGAGCCCTACGGAGCAGTACGTC. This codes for CSARVDRSPTEQYV.

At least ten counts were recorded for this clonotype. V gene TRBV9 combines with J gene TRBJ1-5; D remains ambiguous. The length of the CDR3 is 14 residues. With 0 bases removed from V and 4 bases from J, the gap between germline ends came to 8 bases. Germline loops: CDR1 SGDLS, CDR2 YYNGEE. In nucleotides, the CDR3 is TGTGCCAGCAGCGTAGGGGGAACTAATCAGCCCCAGCATTTT. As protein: CASSVGGTNQPQHF.

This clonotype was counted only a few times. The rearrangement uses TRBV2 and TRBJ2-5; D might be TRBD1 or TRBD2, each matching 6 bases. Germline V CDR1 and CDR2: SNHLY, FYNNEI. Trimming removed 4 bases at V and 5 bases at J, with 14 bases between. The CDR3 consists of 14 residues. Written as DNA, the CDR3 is TGTGCCAGCAGTGGGACTAAGGGGGACGAGACCCAGTACTTC. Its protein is CASSGTKGDETQYF.

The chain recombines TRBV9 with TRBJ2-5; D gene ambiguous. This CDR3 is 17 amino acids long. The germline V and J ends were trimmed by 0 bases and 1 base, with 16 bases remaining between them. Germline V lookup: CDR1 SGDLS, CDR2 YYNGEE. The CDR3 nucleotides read TGTGCCAGCAGCGTAGTAAGTTGGGTCGGCGGCCAAGAGACCCAGTACTTC. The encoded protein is CASSVVSWVGGQETQYF. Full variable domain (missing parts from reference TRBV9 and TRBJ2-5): DSGVTQTPKHLITATGQRVTLRCSPRSGDLSVYWYQQSLDQGLQFLIQYYNGEERAKGNILERFSAQQFPDLHSELNLSSLELGDSALYFCASSVVSWVGGQETQYFGPGTRLLVL.

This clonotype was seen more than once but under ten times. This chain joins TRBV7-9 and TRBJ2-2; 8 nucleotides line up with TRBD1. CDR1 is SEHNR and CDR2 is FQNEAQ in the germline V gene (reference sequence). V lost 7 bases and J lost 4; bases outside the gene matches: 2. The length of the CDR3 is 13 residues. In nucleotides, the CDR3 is TGTGCCAGCAACGGACAGGGCACCGGGGAGCTGTTTTTT. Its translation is CASNGQGTGELFF.

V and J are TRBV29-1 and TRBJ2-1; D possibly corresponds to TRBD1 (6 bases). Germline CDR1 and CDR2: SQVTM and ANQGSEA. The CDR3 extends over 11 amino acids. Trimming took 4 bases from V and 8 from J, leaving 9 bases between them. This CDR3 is CSVGRGDEQFF. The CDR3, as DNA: TGCAGCGTTGGCAGGGGCGATGAGCAGTTCTTC.

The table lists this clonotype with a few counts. The CDR3 nucleotides are TGTGCCAGCAGCAACCTAAGGGGGCCTGGGGCCAACGTCCTGACTTTC. It codes for CASSNLRGPGANVLTF. This chain uses TRBV11-2 with TRBJ2-6, with 7 bases identical to TRBD1. CDR3 size: 16 residues. Losses at the gene ends were 5 bases for V and 2 bases for J; bases not matched to a gene: 6. Germline CDR1 is SGHAT and CDR2 is FQNNGV.

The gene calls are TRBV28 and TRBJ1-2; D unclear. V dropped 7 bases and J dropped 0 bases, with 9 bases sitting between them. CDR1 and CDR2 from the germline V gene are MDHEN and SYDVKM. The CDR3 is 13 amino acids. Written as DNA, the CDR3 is TGTGCCAGCAATTTTGGGGCTAACTATGGCTACACCTTC. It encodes CASNFGANYGYTF.

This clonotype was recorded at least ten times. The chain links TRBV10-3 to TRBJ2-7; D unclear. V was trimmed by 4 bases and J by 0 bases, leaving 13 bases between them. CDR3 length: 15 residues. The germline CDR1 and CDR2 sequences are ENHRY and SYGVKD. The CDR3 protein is CAISALGLSSYEQYV. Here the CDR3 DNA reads TGTGCCATCAGTGCTCTCGGCCTGAGCTCCTACGAGCAGTACGTC.

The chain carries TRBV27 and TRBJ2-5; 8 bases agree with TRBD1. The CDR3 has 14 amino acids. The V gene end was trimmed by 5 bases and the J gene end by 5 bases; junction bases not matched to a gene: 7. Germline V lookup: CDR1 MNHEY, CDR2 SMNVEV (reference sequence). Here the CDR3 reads CASSQQGGSETQYF. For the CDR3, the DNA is TGTGCCAGCAGTCAACAGGGGGGAAGCGAGACCCAGTACTTC.

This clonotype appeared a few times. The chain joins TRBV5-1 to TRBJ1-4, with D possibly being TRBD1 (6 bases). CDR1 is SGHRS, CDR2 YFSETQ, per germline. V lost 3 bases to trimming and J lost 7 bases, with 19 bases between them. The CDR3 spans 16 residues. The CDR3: CASSSTSGTPIEKLFF. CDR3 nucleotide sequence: TGCGCCAGCAGCTCCACTTCCGGGACACCGATTGAAAAACTGTTTTTT.

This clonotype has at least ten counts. The CDR3 region is CASSAEVLGNTEAFF. CDR3 bases: TGCGCCAGCAGCGCTGAGGTTCTGGGGAACACTGAAGCTTTCTTT. This rearrangement joins TRBV5-1 to TRBJ1-1; D is unresolved. V dropped 4 bases and J dropped 1 base, with 14 bases sitting between them. Germline CDR1 and CDR2: SGHRS and YFSETQ. The CDR3 has 15 residues.

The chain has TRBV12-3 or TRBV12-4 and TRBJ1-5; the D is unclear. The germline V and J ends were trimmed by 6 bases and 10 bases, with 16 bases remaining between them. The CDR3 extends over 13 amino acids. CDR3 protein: CASSGPPFGPQHF. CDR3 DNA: TGTGCCAGCAGCGGACCACCGTTCGGTCCCCAGCATTTT.

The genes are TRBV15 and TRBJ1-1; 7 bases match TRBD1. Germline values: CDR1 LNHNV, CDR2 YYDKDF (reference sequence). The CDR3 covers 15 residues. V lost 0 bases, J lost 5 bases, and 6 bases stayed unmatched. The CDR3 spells CATSRDGRGRTEAFF. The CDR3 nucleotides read TGTGCCACCAGCAGAGATGGGAGGGGGCGGACTGAAGCTTTCTTT.

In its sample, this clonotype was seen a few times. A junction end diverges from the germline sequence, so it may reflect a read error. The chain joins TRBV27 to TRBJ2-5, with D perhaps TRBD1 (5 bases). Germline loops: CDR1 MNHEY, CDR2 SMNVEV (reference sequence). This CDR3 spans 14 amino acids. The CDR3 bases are TGCGCCAGCAGTTCGAGACAGCTTCAAGAGACCCAGTACTTC. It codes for CASSSRQLQETQYF.

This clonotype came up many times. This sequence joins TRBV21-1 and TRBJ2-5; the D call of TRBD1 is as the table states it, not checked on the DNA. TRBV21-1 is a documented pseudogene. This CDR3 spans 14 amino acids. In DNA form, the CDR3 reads TGTGCCAGCACCCCGGGGAGTACGGGGGAGACCCAGTACTTC. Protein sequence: CASTPGSTGETQYF.

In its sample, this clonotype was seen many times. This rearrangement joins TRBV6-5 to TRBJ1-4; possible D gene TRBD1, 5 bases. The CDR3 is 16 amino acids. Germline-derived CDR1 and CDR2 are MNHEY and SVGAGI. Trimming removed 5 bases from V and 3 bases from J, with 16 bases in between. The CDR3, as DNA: TGTGCCAGCAGTCGATCCGGGGGTCTGTCTAATGAAAAACTGTTTTTT. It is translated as CASSRSGGLSNEKLFF.

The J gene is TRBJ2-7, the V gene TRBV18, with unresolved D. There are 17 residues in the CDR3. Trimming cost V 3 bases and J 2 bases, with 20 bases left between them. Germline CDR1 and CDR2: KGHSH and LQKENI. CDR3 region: CASSPPMDPTSPYEQYV. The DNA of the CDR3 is TGTGCCAGCTCACCCCCCATGGACCCCACCAGCCCCTACGAGCAGTACGTC.

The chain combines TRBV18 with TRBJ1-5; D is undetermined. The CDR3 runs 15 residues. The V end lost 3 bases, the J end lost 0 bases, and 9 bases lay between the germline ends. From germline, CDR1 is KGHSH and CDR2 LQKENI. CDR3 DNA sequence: TGTGCCAGCTCACCCCGGCAGGATAGCAATCAGCCCCAGCATTTT. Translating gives CASSPRQDSNQPQHF.

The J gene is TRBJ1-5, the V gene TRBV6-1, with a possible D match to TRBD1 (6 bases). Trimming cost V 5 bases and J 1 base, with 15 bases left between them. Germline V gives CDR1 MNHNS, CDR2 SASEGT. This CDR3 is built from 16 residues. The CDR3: CASSPYRVSSNQPQHF. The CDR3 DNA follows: TGTGCCAGCAGTCCTTACAGGGTGTCGAGCAATCAGCCCCAGCATTTT.

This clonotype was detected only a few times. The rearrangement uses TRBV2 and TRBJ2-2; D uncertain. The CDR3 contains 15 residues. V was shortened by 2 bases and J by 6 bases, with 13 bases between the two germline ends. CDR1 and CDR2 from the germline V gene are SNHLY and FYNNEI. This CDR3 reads CASSELIEASGELFF. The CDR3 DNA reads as TGTGCCAGCAGTGAACTAATCGAAGCATCCGGGGAGCTGTTTTTT.

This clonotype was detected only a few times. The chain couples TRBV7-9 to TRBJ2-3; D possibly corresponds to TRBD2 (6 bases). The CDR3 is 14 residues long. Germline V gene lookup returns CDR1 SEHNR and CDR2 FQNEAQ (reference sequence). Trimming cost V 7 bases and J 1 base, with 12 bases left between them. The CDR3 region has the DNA TGTGCCAGCACAGCGGGCCCTGGCACAGATACGCAGTATTTT. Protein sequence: CASTAGPGTDTQYF.

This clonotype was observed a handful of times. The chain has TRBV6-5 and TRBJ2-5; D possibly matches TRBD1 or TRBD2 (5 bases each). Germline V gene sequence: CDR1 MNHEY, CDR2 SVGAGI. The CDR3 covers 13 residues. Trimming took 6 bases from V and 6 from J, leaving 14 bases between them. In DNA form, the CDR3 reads TGTGCCAGCAGGGAGTCAGGGACCCAGACCCAGTACTTC. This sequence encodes CASRESGTQTQYF.

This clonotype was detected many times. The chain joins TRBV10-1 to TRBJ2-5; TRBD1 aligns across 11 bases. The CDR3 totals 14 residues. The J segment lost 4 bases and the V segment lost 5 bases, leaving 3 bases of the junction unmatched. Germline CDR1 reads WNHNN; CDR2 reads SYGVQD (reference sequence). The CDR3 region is CASSSDRGLETQYF. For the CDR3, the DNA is TGCGCCAGCAGTTCGGACAGGGGGCTAGAGACCCAGTACTTC.

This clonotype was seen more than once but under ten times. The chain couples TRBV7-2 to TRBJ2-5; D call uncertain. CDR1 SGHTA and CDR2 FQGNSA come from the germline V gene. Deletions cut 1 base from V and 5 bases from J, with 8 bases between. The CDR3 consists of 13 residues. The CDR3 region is CASSLDGRETQYF. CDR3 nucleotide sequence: TGTGCCAGCAGCTTAGATGGACGGGAGACCCAGTACTTC.

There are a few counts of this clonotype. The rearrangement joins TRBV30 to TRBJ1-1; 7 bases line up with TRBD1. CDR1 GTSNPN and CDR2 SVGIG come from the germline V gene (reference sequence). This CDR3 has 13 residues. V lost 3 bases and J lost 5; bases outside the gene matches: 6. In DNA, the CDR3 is TGTGCCTGGAGCGAAAACAGGGGAACTGAAGCTTTCTTT. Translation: CAWSENRGTEAFF.

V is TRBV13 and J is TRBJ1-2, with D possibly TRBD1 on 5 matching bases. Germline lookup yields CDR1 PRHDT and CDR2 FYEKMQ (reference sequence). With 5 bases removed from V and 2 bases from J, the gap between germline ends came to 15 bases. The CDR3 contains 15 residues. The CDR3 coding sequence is TGTGCCAGCAGCCGGGCGGGAGGGGAGAACTATGGCTACACCTTC. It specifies CASSRAGGENYGYTF. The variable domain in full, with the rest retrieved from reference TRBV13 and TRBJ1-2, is AAGVIQSPRHLIKEKRETATLKCYPIPRHDTVYWYQQGPGQDPQFLISFYEKMQSDKGSIPDRFSAQQFSDYHSELNMSSLELGDSALYFCASSRAGGENYGYTFGSGTRLTVV.

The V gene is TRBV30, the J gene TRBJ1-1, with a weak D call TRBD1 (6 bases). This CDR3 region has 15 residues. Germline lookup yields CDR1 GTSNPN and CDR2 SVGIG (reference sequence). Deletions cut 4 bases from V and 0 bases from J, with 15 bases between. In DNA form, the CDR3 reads TGTGCCTGGAACGGCAGGGACAAAATGAACACTGAAGCTTTCTTT. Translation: CAWNGRDKMNTEAFF.

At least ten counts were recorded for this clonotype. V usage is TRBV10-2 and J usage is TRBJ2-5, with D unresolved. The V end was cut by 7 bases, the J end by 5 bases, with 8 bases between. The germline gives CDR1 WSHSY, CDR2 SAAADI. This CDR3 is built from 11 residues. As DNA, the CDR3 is TGCGCCAGCACCTCAAGGGAGACCCAGTACTTC. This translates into CASTSRETQYF.

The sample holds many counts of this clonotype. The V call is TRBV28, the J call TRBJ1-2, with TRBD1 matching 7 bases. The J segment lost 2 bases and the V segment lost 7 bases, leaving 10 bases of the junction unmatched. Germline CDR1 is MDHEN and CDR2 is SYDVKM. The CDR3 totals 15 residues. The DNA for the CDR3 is TGTGCCAGCACCGCTCCGACAGGGATGAACTATGGCTACACCTTC. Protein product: CASTAPTGMNYGYTF.

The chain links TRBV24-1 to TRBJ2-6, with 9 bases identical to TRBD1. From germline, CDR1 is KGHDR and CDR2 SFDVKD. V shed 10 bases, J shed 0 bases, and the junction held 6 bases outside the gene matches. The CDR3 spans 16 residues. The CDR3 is CATWGQGTSGANVLTF. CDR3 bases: TGTGCCACATGGGGACAGGGAACCTCTGGGGCCAACGTCCTGACTTTC.